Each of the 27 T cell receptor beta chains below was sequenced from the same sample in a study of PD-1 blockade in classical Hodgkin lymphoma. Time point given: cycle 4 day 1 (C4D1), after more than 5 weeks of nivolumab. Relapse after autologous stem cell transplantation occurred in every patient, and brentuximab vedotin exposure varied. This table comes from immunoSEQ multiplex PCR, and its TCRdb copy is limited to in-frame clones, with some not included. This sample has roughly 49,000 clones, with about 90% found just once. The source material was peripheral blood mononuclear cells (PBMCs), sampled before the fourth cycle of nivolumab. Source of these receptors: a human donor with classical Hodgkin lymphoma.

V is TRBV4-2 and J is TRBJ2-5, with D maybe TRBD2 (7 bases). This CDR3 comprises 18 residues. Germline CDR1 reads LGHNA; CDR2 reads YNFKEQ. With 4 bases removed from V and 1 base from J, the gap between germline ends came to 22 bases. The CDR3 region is CASSRRSGEGRVQETQYF. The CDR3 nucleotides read TGTGCCAGCAGCCGAAGATCAGGGGAGGGGCGCGTCCAAGAGACCCAGTACTTC.

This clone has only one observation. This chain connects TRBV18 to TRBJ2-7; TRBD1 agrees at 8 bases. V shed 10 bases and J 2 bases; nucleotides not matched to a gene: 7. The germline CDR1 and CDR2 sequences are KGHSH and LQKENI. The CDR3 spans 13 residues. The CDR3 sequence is CATTGQGPYEQYF. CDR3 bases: TGTGCCACCACCGGACAGGGCCCCTACGAGCAGTACTTC.

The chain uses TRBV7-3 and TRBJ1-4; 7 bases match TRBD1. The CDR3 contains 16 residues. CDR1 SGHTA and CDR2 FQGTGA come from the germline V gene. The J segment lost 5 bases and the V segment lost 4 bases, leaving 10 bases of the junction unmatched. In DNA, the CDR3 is TGTGCCAGCAGCTGGCACCCGACAGGGTCGAATGAAAAACTGTTTTTT. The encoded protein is CASSWHPTGSNEKLFF.

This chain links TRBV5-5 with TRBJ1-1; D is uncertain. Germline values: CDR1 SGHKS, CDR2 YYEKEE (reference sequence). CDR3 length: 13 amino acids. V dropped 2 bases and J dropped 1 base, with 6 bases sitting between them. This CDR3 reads CASSFGWNTEAFF. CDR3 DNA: TGTGCCAGCAGCTTCGGCTGGAACACTGAAGCTTTCTTT.

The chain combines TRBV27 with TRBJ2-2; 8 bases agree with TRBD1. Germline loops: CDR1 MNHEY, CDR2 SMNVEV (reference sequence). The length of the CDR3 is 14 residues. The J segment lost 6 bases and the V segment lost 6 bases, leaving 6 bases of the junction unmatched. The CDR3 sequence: CASSQQGVAGELFF. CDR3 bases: TGTGCCAGCAGCCAACAGGGGGTGGCCGGGGAGCTGTTTTTT.

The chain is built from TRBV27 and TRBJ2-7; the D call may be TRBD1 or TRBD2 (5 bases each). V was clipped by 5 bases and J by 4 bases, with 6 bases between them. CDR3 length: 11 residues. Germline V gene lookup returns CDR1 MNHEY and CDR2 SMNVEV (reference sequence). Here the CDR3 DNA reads TGTGCCAGCAGTGAGGGGTACGAGCAGTACTTC. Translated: CASSEGYEQYF.

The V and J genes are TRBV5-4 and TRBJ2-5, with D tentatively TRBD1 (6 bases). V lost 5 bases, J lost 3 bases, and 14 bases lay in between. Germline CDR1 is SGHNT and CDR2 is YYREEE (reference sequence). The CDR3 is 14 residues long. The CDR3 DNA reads TGTGCCAGCAGATCCGCGAAGGGGGAAGAGACCCAGTACTTC. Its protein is CASRSAKGEETQYF.

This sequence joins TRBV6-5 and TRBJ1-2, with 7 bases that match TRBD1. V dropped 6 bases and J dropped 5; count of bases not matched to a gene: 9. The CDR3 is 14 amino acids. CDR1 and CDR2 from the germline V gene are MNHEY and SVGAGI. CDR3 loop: CASRQGGARYGYTF. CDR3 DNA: TGTGCCAGCAGACAAGGGGGCGCACGTTATGGCTACACCTTC.

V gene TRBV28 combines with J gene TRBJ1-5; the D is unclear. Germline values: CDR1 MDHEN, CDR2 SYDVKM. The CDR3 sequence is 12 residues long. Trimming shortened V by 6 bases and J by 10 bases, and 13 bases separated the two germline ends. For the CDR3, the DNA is TGTGCCAGCAGCCCCCCATTTACTCCCCAGCATTTT. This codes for CASSPPFTPQHF. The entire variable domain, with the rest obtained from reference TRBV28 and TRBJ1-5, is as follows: DVKVTQSSRYLVKRTGEKVFLECVQDMDHENMFWYRQDPGLGLRLIYFSYDVKMKEKGDIPEGYSVSREKKERFSLILESASTNQTSMYLCASSPPFTPQHFGDGTRLSIL.

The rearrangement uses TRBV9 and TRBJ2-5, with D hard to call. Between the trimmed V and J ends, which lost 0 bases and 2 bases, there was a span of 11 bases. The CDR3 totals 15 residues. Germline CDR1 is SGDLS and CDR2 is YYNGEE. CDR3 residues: CASSVGAGVQETQYF. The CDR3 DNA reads TGTGCCAGCAGCGTAGGGGCAGGCGTACAAGAGACCCAGTACTTC. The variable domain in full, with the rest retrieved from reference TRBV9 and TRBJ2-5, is DSGVTQTPKHLITATGQRVTLRCSPRSGDLSVYWYQQSLDQGLQFLIQYYNGEERAKGNILERFSAQQFPDLHSELNLSSLELGDSALYFCASSVGAGVQETQYFGPGTRLLVL.

CDR3 nucleotides: TGTGCCAGCAGATCCGGGACAGGGCAAGAGACCCAGTACTTC. It codes for CASRSGTGQETQYF. The rearrangement links TRBV5-4 to TRBJ2-5; TRBD1 aligns across 9 bases. The CDR3 contains 14 residues. Germline V CDR1 and CDR2: SGHNT, YYREEE (reference sequence). With V trimmed by 5 bases and J by 2 bases, 4 bases remained unmatched.

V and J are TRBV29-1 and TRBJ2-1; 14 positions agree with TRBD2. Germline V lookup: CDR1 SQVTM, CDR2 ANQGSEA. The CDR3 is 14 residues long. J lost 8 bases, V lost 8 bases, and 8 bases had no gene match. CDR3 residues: CSYSRLAGGHEQFF. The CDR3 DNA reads TGCAGCTATTCAAGACTAGCGGGAGGGCATGAGCAGTTCTTC.

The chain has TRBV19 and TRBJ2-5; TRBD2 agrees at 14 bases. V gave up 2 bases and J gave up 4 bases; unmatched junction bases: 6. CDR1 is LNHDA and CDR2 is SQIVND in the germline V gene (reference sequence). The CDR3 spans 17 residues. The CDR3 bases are TGTGCCAGTAGTATACTGGGACTAGCGGGAGTCTCAGAGACCCAGTACTTC. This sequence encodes CASSILGLAGVSETQYF.

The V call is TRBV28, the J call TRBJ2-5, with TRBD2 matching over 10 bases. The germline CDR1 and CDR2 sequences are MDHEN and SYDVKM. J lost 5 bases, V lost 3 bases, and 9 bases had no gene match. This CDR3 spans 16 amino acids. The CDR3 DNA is TGTGCCAGCAGTTTTCCCCCTAGCGGGAGTAGGGAGACCCAGTACTTC. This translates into CASSFPPSGSRETQYF.

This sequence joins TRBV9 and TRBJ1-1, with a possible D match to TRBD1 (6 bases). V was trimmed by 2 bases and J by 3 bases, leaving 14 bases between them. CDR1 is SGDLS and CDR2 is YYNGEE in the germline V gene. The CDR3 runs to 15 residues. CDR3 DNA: TGTGCCAGCAGCGTTGAACAGGGCATTGACACTGAAGCTTTCTTT. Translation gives CASSVEQGIDTEAFF.

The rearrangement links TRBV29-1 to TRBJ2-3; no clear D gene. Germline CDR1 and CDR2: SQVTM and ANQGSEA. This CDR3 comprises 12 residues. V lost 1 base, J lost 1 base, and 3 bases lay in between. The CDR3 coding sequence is TGCAGCGTTGAAGGGGGCACAGATACGCAGTATTTT. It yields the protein CSVEGGTDTQYF.

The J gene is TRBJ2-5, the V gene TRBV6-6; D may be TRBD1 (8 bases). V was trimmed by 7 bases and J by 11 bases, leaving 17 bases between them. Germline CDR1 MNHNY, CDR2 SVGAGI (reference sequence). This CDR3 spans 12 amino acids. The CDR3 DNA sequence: TGTGCCAGCACCAACAGGGGGGGGGAGCAGTACTTC. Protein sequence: CASTNRGGEQYF.

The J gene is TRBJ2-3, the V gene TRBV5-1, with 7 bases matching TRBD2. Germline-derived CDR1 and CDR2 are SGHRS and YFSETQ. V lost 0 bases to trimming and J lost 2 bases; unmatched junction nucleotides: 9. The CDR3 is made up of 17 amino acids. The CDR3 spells CASSLAMASGSTDTQYF. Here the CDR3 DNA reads TGCGCCAGCAGCTTGGCCATGGCTAGCGGATCCACAGATACGCAGTATTTT.

CDR3 in DNA: TGCAGTGCGAAGACAGGGTATAAGCAGTACTTC. Translation: CSAKTGYKQYF. The V and J genes are TRBV20-1 and TRBJ2-7; 7 positions agree with TRBD1. The CDR3 totals 11 residues. CDR1 DFQATT and CDR2 SNEGSKA come from the germline V gene (reference sequence). Trimming at V came to 6 bases and at J to 8 bases, leaving 7 bases not matched to a gene.

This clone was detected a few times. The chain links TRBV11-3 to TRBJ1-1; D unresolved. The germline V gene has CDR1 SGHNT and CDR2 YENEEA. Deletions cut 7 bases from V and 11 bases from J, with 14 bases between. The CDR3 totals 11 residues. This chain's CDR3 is CASKLQREAFF. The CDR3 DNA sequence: TGTGCCAGCAAGCTACAGCGGGAGGCTTTCTTT. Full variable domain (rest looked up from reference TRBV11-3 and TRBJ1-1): EAGVVQSPRYKIIEKKQPVAFWCNPISGHNTLYWYLQNLGQGPELLIRYENEEAVDDSQLPKDRFSAERLKGVDSTLKIQPAELGDSAVYLCASKLQREAFFGQGTRLTVV.

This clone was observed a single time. In nucleotides, the CDR3 is TGTGCCAGCAGCCCGGGACTGCACACAGATACGCAGTATTTT. This translates into CASSPGLHTDTQYF. V usage is TRBV28 and J usage is TRBJ2-3; tentatively, D is TRBD2 (6 bases). The CDR3 consists of 14 residues. With 6 bases removed from V and 2 bases from J, the gap between germline ends came to 12 bases. The germline CDR1 and CDR2 sequences are MDHEN and SYDVKM.

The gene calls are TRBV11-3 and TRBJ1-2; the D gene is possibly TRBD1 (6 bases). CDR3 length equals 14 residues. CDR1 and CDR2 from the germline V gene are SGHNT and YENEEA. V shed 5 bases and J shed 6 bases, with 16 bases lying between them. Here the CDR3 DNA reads TGTGCCAGCAGCAAAGGGGGTTATGATCATGGCTACACCTTC. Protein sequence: CASSKGGYDHGYTF.

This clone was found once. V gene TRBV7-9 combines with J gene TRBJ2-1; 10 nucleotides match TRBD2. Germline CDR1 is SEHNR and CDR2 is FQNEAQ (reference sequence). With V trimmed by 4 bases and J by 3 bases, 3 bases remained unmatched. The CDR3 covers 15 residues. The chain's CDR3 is CASSSSGSVYNEQFF. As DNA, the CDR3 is TGTGCCAGCAGCTCTAGCGGGAGCGTCTACAATGAGCAGTTCTTC.

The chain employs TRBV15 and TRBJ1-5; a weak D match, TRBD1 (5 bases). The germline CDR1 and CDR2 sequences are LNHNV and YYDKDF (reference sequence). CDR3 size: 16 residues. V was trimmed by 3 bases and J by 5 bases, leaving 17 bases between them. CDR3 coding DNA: TGTGCCACCAGCAGGAGGGAATGGCAGGGTGATCAGCCCCAGCATTTT. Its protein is CATSRREWQGDQPQHF.

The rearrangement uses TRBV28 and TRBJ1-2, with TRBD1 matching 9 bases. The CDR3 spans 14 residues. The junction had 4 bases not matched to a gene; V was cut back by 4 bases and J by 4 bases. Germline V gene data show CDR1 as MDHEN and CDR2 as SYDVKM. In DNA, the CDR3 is TGTGCCAGCAGTTCCGAGGACAGGGGCTATGGCTACACCTTC. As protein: CASSSEDRGYGYTF.

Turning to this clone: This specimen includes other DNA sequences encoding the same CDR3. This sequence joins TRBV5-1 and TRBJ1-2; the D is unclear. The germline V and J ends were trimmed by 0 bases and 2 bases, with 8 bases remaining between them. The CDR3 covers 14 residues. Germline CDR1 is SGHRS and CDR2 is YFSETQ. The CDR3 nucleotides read TGCGCCAGCAGCTTGGACTCTGGGAACTATGGCTACACCTTC. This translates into CASSLDSGNYGYTF.

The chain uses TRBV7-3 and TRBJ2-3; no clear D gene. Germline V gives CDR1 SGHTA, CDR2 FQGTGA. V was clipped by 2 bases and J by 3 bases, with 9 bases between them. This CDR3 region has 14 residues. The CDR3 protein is CASSLGSTTDTQYF. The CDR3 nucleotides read TGTGCCAGCAGCTTAGGATCTACTACAGATACGCAGTATTTT.